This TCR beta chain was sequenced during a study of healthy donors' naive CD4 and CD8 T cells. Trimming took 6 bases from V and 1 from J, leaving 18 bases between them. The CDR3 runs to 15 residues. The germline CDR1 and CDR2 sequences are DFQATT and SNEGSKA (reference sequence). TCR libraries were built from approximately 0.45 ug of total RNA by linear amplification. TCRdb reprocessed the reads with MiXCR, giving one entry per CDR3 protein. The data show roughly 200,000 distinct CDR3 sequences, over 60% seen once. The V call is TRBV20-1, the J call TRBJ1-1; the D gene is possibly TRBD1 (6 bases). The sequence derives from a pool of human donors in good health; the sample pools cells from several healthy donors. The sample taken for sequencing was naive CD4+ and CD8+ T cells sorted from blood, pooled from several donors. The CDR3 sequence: CSAKQGDRRNTEAFF. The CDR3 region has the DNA TGCAGTGCAAAACAGGGTGACCGGCGGAACACTGAAGCTTTCTTT.